This is a list of T cell receptor beta chains from one sample in a study of technical replicates of blood from several donors. Profiling relied on immunoSEQ multiplex PCR, and the TCRdb table lists in-frame clones only, not all of them. The sample has about 70,000 clones, around 97% seen once. Sequencing was done on a sample of T cells isolated from PBMCs. Every receptor here comes from a human donor in good health. The CDR3 runs from the conserved cysteine through the conserved F or W. Each record gives: D gene, clone size, V gene, J gene, CDR3 DNA, CDR3 protein. D genes are given only for firm matches. The size field is filled for only some rows; it gives once, few, many or a size class.

.	.	TRBV18	TRBJ1-1	TGTGCCAGCTCACACCCGGACAGCAACACTGAAGCTTTCTTT	CASSHPDSNTEAFF
.	.	TRBV7-8	TRBJ1-1	TGTGCCAGCAGCTTAGTAGGGGACACTGAAGCTTTCTTT	CASSLVGDTEAFF
.	.	TRBV7-6	TRBJ2-1	TGTGCCAGCAGCTTTCTGGCTGTTGAGCAGTTCTTC	CASSFLAVEQFF
TRBD1	.	TRBV6-6	TRBJ2-2	TGTGCCAGCATCTCGACAGGGCCCGACACCGGGGAGCTGTTTTTT	CASISTGPDTGELFF
.	.	TRBV6-1	TRBJ2-7	TGTGCCAGCAGTGTACGAGGGGGAGACTACGAGCAGTACTTC	CASSVRGGDYEQYF
.	.	TRBV11-3	TRBJ1-1	TGTGCCAGCAGCTTCTCTACAGGGACGAACACTGAAGCTTTCTTT	CASSFSTGTNTEAFF
TRBD2	few	TRBV6-4	TRBJ2-3	TGTGCCAGCAGAGGGACTAGCGGCAGCACAGATACGCAGTATTTT	CASRGTSGSTDTQYF
.	few	TRBV7-9	TRBJ1-5	TGTGCCAGCAGCTTAGGGGCCCTCGAGCCCCAGCATTTT	CASSLGALEPQHF
TRBD2	.	TRBV5-6	TRBJ2-7	TGTGCCAGCAGGGGACGGCGTGGCCTAGCGGGAGGAGTAAACGAGCAGTACTTC	CASRGRRGLAGGVNEQYF
TRBD2	.	TRBV19	TRBJ2-1	TGTGCCAGTAGTATAGGACTAGCGGGAGCAAATGAGCAGTTCTTC	CASSIGLAGANEQFF